This record covers a single TCR beta chain. The method was immunoSEQ multiplex PCR; TCRdb's version includes in-frame clones alone and lacks a portion of them. The data contain around 92,000 clones, 85% to 95% of them singletons. The data stem from a study of OX40 agonist ivuxolimab in advanced cancers. Overall study context: Antecedent anti-PD-1, anti-PD-L1 or anti-CTLA-4 therapy was permissible, with over 35% having received some.

Source: CD4+ or CD8+ T cells sorted from blood, taken in a trial of the OX40 agonist ivuxolimab. The source of this sequence is an adult with an advanced solid tumor such as melanoma, head and neck, liver or kidney cancer.

CDR3 protein: CAWSVPTITDTQYF. The CDR3 nucleotides are TGTGCCTGGAGTGTACCTACCATCACAGATACGCAGTATTTT. The rearrangement links TRBV30 to TRBJ2-3; unclear D gene. CDR3 length: 14 residues. Germline V lookup: CDR1 GTSNPN, CDR2 SVGIG (reference sequence). Trimming stripped 0 bases from V and 2 bases from J, with 9 bases between.